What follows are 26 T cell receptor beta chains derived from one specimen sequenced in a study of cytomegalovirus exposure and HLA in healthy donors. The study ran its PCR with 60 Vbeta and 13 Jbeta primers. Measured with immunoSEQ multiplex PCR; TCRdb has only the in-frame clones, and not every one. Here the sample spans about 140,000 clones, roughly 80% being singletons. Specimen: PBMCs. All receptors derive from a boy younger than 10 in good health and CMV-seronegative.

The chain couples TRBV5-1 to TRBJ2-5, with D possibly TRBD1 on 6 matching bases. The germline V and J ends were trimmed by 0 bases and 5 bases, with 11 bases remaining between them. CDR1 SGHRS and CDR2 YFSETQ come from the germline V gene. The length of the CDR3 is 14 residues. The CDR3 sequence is CASSLGGPGETQYF. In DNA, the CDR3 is TGCGCCAGCAGCTTGGGGGGGCCAGGGGAGACCCAGTACTTC.

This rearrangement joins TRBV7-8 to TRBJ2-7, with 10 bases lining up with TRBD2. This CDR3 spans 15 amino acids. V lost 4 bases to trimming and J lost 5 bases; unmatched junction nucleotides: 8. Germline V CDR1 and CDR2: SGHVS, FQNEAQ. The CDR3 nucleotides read TGTGCCAGCAGCTCGCTAGCGGGAGCTTCCCACGAGCAGTACTTC. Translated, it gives CASSSLAGASHEQYF. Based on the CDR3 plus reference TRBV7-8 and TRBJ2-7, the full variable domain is GAGVSQSPRYKVAKRGQDVALRCDPISGHVSLFWYQQALGQGPEFLTYFQNEAQLDKSGLPSDRFFAERPEGSVSTLKIQRTQQEDSAVYLCASSSLAGASHEQYFGPGTRLTVT.

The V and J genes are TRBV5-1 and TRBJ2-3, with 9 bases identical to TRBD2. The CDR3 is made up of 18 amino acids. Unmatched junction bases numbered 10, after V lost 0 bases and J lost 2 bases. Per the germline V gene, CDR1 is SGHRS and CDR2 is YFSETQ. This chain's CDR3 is CASSLASAGGSFTDTQYF. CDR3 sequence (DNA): TGCGCCAGCAGCTTGGCCTCAGCGGGGGGTTCCTTCACAGATACGCAGTATTTT.

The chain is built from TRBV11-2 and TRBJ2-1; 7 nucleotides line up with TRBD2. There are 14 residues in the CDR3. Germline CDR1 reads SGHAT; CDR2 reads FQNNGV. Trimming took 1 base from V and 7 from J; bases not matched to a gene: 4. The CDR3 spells CASSLAPGGNEQFF. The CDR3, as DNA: TGTGCCAGCAGCTTAGCTCCGGGGGGAAATGAGCAGTTCTTC.

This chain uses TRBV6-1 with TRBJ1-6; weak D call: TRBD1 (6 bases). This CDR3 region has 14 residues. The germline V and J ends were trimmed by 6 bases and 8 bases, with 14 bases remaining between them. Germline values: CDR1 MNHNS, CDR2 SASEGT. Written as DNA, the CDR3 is TGTGCCAGCAGGCAGGAGCAGGGGTATTCACCCCTCCACTTT. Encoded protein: CASRQEQGYSPLHF.

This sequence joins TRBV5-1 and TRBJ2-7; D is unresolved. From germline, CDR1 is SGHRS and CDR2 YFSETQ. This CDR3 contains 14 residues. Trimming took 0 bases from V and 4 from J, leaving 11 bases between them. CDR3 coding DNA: TGCGCCAGCAGCTTGGATACTACTCGGTACGAGCAGTACTTC. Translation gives CASSLDTTRYEQYF.

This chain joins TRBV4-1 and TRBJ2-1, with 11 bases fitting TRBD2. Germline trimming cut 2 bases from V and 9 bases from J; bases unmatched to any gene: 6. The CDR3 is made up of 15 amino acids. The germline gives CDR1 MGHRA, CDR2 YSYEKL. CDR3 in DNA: TGCGCCAGCAGCCAAAAAAGACTAGCGGGAATTGAGCAGTTCTTC. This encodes CASSQKRLAGIEQFF.

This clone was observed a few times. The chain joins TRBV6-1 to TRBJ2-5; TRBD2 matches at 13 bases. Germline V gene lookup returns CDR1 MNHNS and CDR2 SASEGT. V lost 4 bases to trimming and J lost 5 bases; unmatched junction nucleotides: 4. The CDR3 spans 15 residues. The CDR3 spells CASSGGLAGSETQYF. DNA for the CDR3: TGTGCCAGCAGTGGGGGACTAGCGGGGAGTGAGACCCAGTACTTC.

CDR3 nucleotides: TGTGCCAGTTCGACAGGGGCGGGTGTTATGAACACTGAAGCTTTCTTT. Translating gives CASSTGAGVMNTEAFF. The chain has TRBV19 and TRBJ1-1; 8 bases agree with TRBD1. This CDR3 has 16 residues. The germline V gene encodes CDR1 LNHDA and CDR2 SQIVND (reference sequence). With V trimmed by 8 bases and J by 0 bases, 11 bases remained unmatched.

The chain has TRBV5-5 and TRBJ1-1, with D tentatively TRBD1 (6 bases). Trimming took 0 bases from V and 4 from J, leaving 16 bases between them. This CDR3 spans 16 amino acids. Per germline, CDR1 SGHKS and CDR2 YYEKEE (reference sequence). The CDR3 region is CASSLAVGGYGTEAFF. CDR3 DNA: TGTGCCAGCAGCTTGGCGGTTGGGGGCTATGGCACTGAAGCTTTCTTT.

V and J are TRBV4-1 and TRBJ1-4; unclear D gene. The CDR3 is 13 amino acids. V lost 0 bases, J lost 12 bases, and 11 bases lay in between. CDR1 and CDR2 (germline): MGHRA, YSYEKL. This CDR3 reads CASSQDPVLELFF. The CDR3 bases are TGCGCCAGCAGCCAAGACCCGGTCTTAGAACTGTTTTTT.

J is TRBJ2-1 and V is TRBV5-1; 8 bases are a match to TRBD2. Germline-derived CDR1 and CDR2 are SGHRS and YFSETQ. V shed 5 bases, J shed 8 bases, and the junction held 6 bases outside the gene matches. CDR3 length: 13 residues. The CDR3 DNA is TGCGCCAGCAGTACACTAGCGGCCGATGAGCAGTTCTTC. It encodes CASSTLAADEQFF.

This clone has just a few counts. Here the CDR3 DNA reads TGTGCCAGCAGCTTAAGATGGAGTAACTATGGCTACACCTTC. This encodes CASSLRWSNYGYTF. The chain recombines TRBV7-3 with TRBJ1-2, with D hard to call. The CDR3 contains 14 residues. Germline CDR1 and CDR2: SGHTA and FQGTGA. V was pared by 1 base and J by 1 base, with 7 bases between.

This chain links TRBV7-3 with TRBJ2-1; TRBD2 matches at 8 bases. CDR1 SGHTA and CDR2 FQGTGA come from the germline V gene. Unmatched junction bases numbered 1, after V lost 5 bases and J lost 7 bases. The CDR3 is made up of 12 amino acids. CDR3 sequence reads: CASSPGGNEQFF. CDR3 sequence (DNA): TGTGCCAGCAGCCCGGGGGGGAATGAGCAGTTCTTC.

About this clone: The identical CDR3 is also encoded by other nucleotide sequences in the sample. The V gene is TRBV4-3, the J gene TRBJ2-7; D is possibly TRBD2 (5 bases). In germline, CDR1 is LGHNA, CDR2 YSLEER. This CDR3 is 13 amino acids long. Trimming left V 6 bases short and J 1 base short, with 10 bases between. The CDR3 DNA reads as TGCGCCAGCAGTCTCGGGGTATCCTACGAGCAGTACTTC. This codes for CASSLGVSYEQYF.

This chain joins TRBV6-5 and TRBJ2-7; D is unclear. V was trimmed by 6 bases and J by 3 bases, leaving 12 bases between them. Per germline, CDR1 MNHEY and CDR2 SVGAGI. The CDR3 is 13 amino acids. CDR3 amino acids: CASSTDGFYEQYF. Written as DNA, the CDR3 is TGTGCCAGCAGCACAGACGGATTCTACGAGCAGTACTTC.

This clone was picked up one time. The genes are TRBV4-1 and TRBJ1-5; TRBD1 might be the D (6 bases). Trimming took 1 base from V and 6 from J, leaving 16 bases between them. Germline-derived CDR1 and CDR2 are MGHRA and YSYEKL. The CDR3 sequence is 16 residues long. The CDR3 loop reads CASSQGQARGRQPQHF. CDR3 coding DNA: TGCGCCAGCAGCCAAGGACAGGCAAGAGGACGTCAGCCCCAGCATTTT.

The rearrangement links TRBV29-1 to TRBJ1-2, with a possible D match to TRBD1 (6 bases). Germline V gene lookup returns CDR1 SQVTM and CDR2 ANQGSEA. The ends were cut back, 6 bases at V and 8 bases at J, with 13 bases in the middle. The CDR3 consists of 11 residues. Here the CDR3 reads CSVDSGTGYTF. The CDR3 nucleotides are TGCAGCGTGGACTCCGGGACAGGCTACACCTTC.

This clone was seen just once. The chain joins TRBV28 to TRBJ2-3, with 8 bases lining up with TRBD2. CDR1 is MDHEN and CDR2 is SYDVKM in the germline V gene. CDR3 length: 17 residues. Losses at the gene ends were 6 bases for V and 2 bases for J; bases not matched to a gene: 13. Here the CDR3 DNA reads TGTGCCAGCAGCTCCCCCGTGGGGACTAGATACACAGATACGCAGTATTTT. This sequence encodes CASSSPVGTRYTDTQYF.

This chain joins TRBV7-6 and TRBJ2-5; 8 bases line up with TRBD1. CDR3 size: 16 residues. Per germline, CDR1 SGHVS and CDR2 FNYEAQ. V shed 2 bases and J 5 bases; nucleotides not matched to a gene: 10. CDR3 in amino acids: CASSLFAAGGGETQYF. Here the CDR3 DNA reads TGTGCCAGCAGCTTATTCGCGGCAGGGGGCGGGGAGACCCAGTACTTC.

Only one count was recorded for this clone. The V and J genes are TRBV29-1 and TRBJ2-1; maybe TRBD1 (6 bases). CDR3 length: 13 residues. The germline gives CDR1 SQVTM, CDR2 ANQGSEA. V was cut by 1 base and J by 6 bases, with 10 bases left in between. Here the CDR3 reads CSVEGMTGNEQFF. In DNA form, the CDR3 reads TGCAGCGTTGAAGGAATGACAGGCAATGAGCAGTTCTTC.

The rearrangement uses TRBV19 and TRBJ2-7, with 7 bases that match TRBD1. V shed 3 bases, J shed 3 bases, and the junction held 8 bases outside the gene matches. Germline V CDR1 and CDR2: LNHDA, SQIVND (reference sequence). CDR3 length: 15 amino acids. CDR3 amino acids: CASSIDRAGGYEQYF. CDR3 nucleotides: TGTGCCAGTAGTATCGATCGGGCAGGGGGCTACGAGCAGTACTTC.

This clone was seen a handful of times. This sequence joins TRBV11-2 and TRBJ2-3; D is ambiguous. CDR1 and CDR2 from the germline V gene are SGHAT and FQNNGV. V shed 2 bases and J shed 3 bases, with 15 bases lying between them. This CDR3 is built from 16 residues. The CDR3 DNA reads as TGTGCCAGCAGCTTAAGGTCGGTTTCTAGAACAGATACGCAGTATTTT. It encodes CASSLRSVSRTDTQYF.

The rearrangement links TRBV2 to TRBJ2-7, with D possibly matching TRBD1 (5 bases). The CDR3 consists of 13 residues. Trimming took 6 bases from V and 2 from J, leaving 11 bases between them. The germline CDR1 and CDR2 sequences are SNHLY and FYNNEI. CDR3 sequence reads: CASRVDRTYEQYF. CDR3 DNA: TGTGCCAGCAGGGTCGACAGAACCTACGAGCAGTACTTC.

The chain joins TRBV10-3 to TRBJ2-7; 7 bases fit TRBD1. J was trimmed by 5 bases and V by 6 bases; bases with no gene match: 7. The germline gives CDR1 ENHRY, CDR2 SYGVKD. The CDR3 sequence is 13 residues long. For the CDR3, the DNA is TGTGCCATCAGGGAACAGGGGCACAACGAGCAGTACTTC. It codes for CAIREQGHNEQYF.

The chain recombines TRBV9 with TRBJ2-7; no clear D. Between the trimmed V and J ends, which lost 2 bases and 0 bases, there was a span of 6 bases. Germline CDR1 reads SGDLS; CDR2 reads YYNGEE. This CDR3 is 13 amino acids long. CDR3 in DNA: TGTGCCAGCAGCGTGGCCCCCTCCTACGAGCAGTACTTC. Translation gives CASSVAPSYEQYF.